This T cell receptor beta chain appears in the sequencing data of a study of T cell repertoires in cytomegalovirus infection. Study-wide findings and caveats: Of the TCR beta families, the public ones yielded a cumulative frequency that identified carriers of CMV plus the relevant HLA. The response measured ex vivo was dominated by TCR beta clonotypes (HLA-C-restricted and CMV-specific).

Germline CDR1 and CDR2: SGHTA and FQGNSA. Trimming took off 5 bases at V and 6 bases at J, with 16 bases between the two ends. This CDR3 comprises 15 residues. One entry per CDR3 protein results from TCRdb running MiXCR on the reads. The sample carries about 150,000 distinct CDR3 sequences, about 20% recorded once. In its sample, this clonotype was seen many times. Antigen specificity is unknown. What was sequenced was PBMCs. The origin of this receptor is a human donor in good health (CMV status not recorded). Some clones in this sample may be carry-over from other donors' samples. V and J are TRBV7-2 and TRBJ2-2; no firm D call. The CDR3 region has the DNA TGTGCCAGCAGCCCAGTGTTGACCCCCGCCGGGGAGCTGTTTTTT. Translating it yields CASSPVLTPAGELFF.